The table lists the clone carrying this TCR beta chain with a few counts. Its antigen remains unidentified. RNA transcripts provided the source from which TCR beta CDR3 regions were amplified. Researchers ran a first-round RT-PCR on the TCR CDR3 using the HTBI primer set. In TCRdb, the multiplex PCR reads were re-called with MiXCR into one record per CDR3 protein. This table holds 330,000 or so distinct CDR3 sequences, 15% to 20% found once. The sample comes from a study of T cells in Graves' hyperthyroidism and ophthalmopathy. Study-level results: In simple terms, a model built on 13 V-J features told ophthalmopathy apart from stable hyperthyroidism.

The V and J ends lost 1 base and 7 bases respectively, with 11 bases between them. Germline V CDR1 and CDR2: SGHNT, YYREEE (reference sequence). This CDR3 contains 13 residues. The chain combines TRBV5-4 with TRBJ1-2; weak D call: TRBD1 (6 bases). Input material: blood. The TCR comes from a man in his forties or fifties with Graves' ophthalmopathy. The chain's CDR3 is CASSLSRGGGYTF. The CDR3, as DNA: TGTGCCAGCAGCTTGTCCAGGGGAGGTGGCTACACCTTC.